The T cell receptor (beta chain) under discussion was sequenced for a study of blood T cell repertoires in COVID-19. Looking at the study overall: Samples of COVID-19 (acute and convalescent) were obtained from the United States, Italy and Spain. Sample material is recorded as cDNA or gDNA derived from T cells, B-cell-depleted T cells, or PBMCs.

Only a few counts were recorded for this clone. Methods used by the authors: Reference gene primers were amplified, and this amplification served to estimate nucleated cell counts. The data were produced by immunoSEQ multiplex PCR, yet TCRdb's version contains in-frame clones alone and is incomplete. V and J calls plus clone size are reproduced from that table; the DNA served to infer D and trimming. The table shows some 90,000 clones, with 70% to 85% occurring only once. Sequenced material: peripheral blood. This receptor was taken from a woman aged 60-75 years in a cohort sampled during active or convalescent COVID-19.

This CDR3 reads CASSVAQTGEAFF. The CDR3, as DNA: TGTGCCAGCAGCGTAGCGCAAACAGGCGAAGCTTTCTTT. The chain links TRBV9 to TRBJ1-1, with D perhaps matching TRBD1 (5 bases). V dropped 0 bases and J dropped 8 bases, with 11 bases sitting between them. Germline loops: CDR1 SGDLS, CDR2 YYNGEE. The CDR3 is made up of 13 amino acids.